The rows below give T cell receptor beta chains drawn from one sample of a study of identical twins. TCRdb re-called the 5' RACE reads through MiXCR, storing one row per CDR3 protein. The sample lists just over 450,000 distinct CDR3 sequences, more than 13% seen once, with around 0.52% in the top ten. Separately, the same data were catalogued under a study of yellow fever vaccine responses in identical twins.

Input material: CD4+ T cells sorted from blood. The receptors derive from a woman aged 18 to 35 in good health. Each CDR3 is given with its conserved first and last residue. Each record gives: J gene, V gene, clone size, D gene, CDR3 protein, CDR3 DNA. D genes are given only for firm matches. Clone size is given for some rows only: seen once, a few or many times, or a class if the clone is expanded.

>TRBJ2-7|TRBV3-1|few|.
CASSQLPQTYEQYF
TGTGCCAGCAGCCAATTGCCACAGACCTACGAGCAGTACTTC
>TRBJ2-7|TRBV2|.|.
CASSAEVIYEQYF
TGTGCCAGCAGCGCCGAGGTTATCTACGAGCAGTACTTC
>TRBJ2-2|TRBV12-3/TRBV12-4|.|.
CAGKISVHTGELFF
TGTGCCGGAAAGATTAGCGTTCACACCGGGGAGCTGTTTTTT
>TRBJ2-3|TRBV28|few|.
CASKTSTDTQYF
TGTGCCAGCAAGACTAGCACAGATACGCAGTATTTT
>TRBJ2-7|TRBV3-1|.|TRBD1
CASSGRDRGSYEQYF
TGTGCCAGCAGCGGCCGGGACAGGGGTTCCTACGAGCAGTACTTC
>TRBJ2-7|TRBV6-1|.|.
CASRARSPQSYEQYF
TGTGCCAGCAGAGCACGATCTCCTCAATCTTACGAGCAGTACTTC
>TRBJ1-5|TRBV28|few|TRBD1
CASSFLGQVHQPQHF
TGTGCCAGCAGTTTTCTAGGACAGGTACATCAGCCCCAGCATTTT
>TRBJ2-1|TRBV28|few|.
CASNLGTAQFF
TGTGCCAGCAACCTAGGGACGGCGCAGTTCTTC
>TRBJ2-2|TRBV11-1|few|TRBD1
CASSLGRTGTGELFF
TGTGCCAGCAGCTTAGGGAGGACAGGGACCGGGGAGCTGTTTTTT
>TRBJ2-3|TRBV24-1|.|.
CATSEPGTDTQYF
TGTGCCACCAGTGAACCGGGCACAGATACGCAGTATTTT
>TRBJ2-7|TRBV4-1|.|TRBD1
CASSGDRAPAYEQYF
TGCGCCAGCAGCGGAGACAGGGCCCCCGCCTACGAGCAGTACTTC
>TRBJ2-1|TRBV7-8|once|TRBD2
CASSLYGLAAYNEQFF
TGTGCCAGCAGCTTATACGGACTAGCGGCTTACAATGAGCAGTTCTTC
>TRBJ1-2|TRBV20-1|.|.
CSASGGPPNYGYTF
TGCAGTGCTAGTGGAGGGCCACCTAACTATGGCTACACCTTC
>TRBJ2-3|TRBV18|few|TRBD1
CASSQSRGQDTQYF
TGTGCCAGCTCACAGTCCAGGGGGCAAGATACGCAGTATTTT
>TRBJ2-1|TRBV7-2|few|.
CASSPRAGRDEQFF
TGTGCCAGCAGCCCGAGGGCAGGTAGAGATGAGCAGTTCTTC
>TRBJ1-2|TRBV10-3|.|.
CAIRTGTVSGYTF
TGTGCCATCAGAACCGGGACCGTTAGTGGCTACACCTTC
>TRBJ2-1|TRBV4-1|few|TRBD2
CASSQAGTSGHFYNEQFF
TGCGCCAGCAGCCAAGCCGGGACTAGCGGCCATTTCTACAATGAGCAGTTCTTC
>TRBJ2-2|TRBV5-6|.|TRBD2
CASSFLAGPNTGELFF
TGTGCCAGCAGCTTCCTAGCGGGCCCGAACACCGGGGAGCTGTTTTTT
>TRBJ2-7|TRBV7-2|.|.
CASSPFQAGNSYEQYF
TGTGCCAGCAGCCCCTTTCAGGCGGGAAACTCCTACGAGCAGTACTTC
>TRBJ2-7|TRBV5-6|few|TRBD1
CASIPPRPPGTGGNSSYEQYF
TGTGCCAGCATCCCTCCTCGCCCGCCCGGGACAGGGGGCAATAGCTCCTACGAGCAGTACTTC
>TRBJ2-5|TRBV7-9|.|.
CASSDRYQETQYF
TGTGCCAGCAGCGACAGGTACCAAGAGACCCAGTACTTC
>TRBJ2-1|TRBV5-6|many|.
CASSLVSGNEQFF
TGTGCCAGCAGCTTGGTTAGCGGCAATGAGCAGTTCTTC
>TRBJ2-2|TRBV7-2|few|.
CASSSLGGRVGELFF
TGTGCCAGCAGCTCACTGGGCGGTAGAGTCGGGGAGCTGTTTTTT
>TRBJ2-4|TRBV7-3|few|TRBD1
CASSQGVGQGELNIQYF
TGTGCCAGCAGCCAAGGCGTGGGGCAGGGGGAATTAAACATTCAGTACTTC
>TRBJ1-2|TRBV28|few|TRBD1
CASSPQHLGQVYGYTF
TGTGCCAGCAGTCCACAACACCTGGGACAGGTCTATGGCTACACCTTC
>TRBJ2-1|TRBV4-1|few|TRBD2
CASSDVPGLVGEQFF
TGCGCCAGCAGCGATGTCCCGGGACTAGTCGGTGAGCAGTTCTTC
>TRBJ2-4|TRBV6-9|few|.
CASSYTFPIRGRYF
TGTGCCAGCAGTTATACTTTCCCTATCCGAGGCAGGTACTTC
>TRBJ2-1|TRBV29-1|.|.
CSVEVRHNEQFF
TGCAGCGTTGAGGTACGGCACAATGAGCAGTTCTTC
>TRBJ2-7|TRBV6-1|.|.
CASRQGRSYEQYF
TGTGCCAGCAGACAGGGCCGCTCCTACGAGCAGTACTTC
>TRBJ2-7|TRBV6-5|few|.
CASKLRGGAQYF
TGTGCCAGCAAGTTAAGAGGGGGTGCGCAGTACTTC
>TRBJ2-7|TRBV7-8|many|.
CASSLLGIYEQYF
TGTGCCAGCAGCTTATTGGGGATCTACGAGCAGTACTTC
>TRBJ2-4|TRBV20-1|few|.
CSARVSGLLAKNIQYF
TGCAGTGCTAGGGTATCGGGACTTCTAGCCAAAAACATTCAGTACTTC
>TRBJ2-7|TRBV6-1|few|TRBD1
CASTRTGQEQYF
TGTGCCAGCACCCGGACAGGGCAAGAGCAGTACTTC
>TRBJ2-3|TRBV2|.|.
CASKGGHTDTQYF
TGTGCCAGCAAGGGCGGGCACACAGATACGCAGTATTTT
>TRBJ2-3|TRBV4-2|.|TRBD2
CASSAGLAGGRGRGHTDTQYF
TGTGCCAGCAGCGCGGGACTAGCGGGAGGGCGAGGAAGAGGGCACACAGATACGCAGTATTTT
>TRBJ2-6|TRBV5-1|few|TRBD1
CASSIYRRQGSSGANVLTF
TGCGCCAGCAGCATATACCGACGACAGGGGAGCTCTGGGGCCAACGTCCTGACTTTC
>TRBJ2-1|TRBV7-2|few|.
CASSLAWGNEQFF
TGTGCCAGCAGCTTAGCGTGGGGCAATGAGCAGTTCTTC
>TRBJ2-3|TRBV30|.|.
CAWARQSTDTQYF
TGTGCCTGGGCTAGACAAAGCACAGATACGCAGTATTTT
>TRBJ2-7|TRBV15|few|.
CATSRGREVSEQYF
TGTGCCACCAGCAGAGGGCGCGAGGTATCCGAGCAGTACTTC